The T cell receptor (beta chain) under discussion was sequenced for a study of post-analysis software for immune sequencing data. Study at large: Secondary progressive, relapsing-remitting and progressive-relapsing multiple sclerosis were among the included disease courses. Study-level results: Among multiple sclerosis patients, normalized Chao1 diversity was significantly below that of controls. TRBV5-6, TRBV5-1 and TRBV20-1 were among four or five TRBV segments more frequent in patients than controls.

The table lists this clonotype with many counts. Its antigen is still unknown. The library was made from cDNA and included unique molecular identifiers. There were about 0.85 to 10 million T cells, and some 500,000 cDNA molecules came from them. TCRdb re-derived calls from the PCR reads in MiXCR, one entry per CDR3 protein. The sample contains about 260,000 distinct CDR3 sequences, 35% to 45% of which appear only once. Germline assignment: CDR1 MNHNS and CDR2 SASEGT. V was clipped by 5 bases and J by 7 bases; unmatched bases: 13. The CDR3 extends over 17 amino acids. The sample taken for sequencing was blood. The sequence derives from a girl aged 5-17 years with multiple sclerosis. The rearrangement uses TRBV6-1 and TRBJ2-1; 11 nucleotides match TRBD2. The CDR3 is CASSTRLAGSLGNEQFF. CDR3 sequence (DNA): TGTGCCAGCAGTACCAGACTAGCGGGGTCCCTTGGTAATGAGCAGTTCTTC.